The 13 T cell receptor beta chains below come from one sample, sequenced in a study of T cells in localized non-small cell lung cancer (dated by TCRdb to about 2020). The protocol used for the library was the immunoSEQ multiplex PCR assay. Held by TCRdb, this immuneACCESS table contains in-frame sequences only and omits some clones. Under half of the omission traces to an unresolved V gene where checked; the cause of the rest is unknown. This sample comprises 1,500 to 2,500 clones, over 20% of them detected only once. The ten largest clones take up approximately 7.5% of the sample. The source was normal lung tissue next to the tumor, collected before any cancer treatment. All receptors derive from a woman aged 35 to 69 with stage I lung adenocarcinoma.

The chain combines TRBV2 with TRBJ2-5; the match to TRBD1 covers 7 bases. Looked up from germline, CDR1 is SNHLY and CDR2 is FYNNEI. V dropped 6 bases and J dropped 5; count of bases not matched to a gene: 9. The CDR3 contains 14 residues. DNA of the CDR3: TGTGCCAGCAGCGCCCGGGACAGTTATGAGACCCAGTACTTC. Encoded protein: CASSARDSYETQYF.

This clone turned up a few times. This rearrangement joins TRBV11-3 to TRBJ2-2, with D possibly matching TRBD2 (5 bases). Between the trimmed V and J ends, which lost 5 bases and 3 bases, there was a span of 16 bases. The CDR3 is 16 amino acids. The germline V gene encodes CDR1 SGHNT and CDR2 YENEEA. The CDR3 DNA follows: TGTGCCAGCAGCCACCACGGGGTGTGGGACACCGGGGAGCTGTTTTTT. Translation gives CASSHHGVWDTGELFF.

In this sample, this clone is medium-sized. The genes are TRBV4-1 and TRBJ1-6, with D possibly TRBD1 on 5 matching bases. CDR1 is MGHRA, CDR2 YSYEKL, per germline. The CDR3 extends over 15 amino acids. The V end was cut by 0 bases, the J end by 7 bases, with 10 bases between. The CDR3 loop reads CASSQDVGVNSPLHF. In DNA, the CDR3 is TGCGCCAGCAGCCAAGATGTAGGGGTCAATTCACCCCTCCACTTT.

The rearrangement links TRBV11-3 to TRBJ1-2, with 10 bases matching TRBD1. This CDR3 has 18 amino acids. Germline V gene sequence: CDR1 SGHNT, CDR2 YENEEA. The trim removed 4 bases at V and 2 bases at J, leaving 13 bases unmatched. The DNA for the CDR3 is TGTGCCAGCAGCTACAAAGCTGTTCCGGGACAGGGGAACTATGGCTACACCTTC. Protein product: CASSYKAVPGQGNYGYTF.

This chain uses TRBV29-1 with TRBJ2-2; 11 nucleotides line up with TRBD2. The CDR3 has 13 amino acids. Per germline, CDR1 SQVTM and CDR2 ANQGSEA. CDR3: CSAGTSGAGELFF. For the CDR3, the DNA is TGCAGTGCCGGGACTAGCGGCGCCGGGGAGCTGTTTTTT.

The CDR3 region has the DNA TGTGCCAGCAGTGGCCGGGACAGGGGATCCTACGAGCAGTACTTC. It translates to CASSGRDRGSYEQYF. The chain employs TRBV25-1 and TRBJ2-7; TRBD1 matches 10 bases. Germline CDR1 is MGHDK and CDR2 is SYGVNS. With V trimmed by 4 bases and J by 1 base, 4 bases remained unmatched. This CDR3 has 15 amino acids.

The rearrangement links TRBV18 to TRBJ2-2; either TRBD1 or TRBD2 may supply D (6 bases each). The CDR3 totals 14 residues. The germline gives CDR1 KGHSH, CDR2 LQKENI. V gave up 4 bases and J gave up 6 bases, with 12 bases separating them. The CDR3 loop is CASSLRGPPGELFF. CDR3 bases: TGTGCCAGCTCACTTCGGGGGCCGCCCGGGGAGCTGTTTTTT.

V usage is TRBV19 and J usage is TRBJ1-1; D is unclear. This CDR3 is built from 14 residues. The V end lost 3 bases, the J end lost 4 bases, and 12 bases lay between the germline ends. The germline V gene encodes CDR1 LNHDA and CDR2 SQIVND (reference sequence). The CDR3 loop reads CASSIREGSTEAFF. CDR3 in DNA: TGTGCCAGTAGTATTAGGGAGGGAAGCACTGAAGCTTTCTTT.

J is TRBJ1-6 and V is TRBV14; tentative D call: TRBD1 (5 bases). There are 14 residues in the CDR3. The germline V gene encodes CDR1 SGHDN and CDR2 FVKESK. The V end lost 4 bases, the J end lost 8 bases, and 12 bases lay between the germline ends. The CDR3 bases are TGTGCCAGCAGCCCTATCAGGGTCGATTCACCCCTCCACTTT. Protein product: CASSPIRVDSPLHF.

Here the CDR3 reads CASSSGQGGSTGEQFF. The CDR3 nucleotides read TGTGCCAGCAGCTCGGGACAGGGGGGGTCCACGGGTGAGCAGTTCTTC. The rearrangement links TRBV11-3 to TRBJ2-1, with 11 bases identical to TRBD1. V lost 4 bases, J lost 9 bases, and 11 bases stayed unmatched. Germline loops: CDR1 SGHNT, CDR2 YENEEA. The CDR3 is made up of 16 amino acids.

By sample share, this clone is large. For the CDR3, the DNA is TGTGCCAGCAGCCCCCTTATCGGGGGAGATACGCAGTATTTT. Residues: CASSPLIGGDTQYF. The genes are TRBV14 and TRBJ2-3; D is possibly TRBD2 (6 bases). Deletions cut 4 bases from V and 5 bases from J, with 13 bases between. This CDR3 comprises 14 residues. Germline V gene lookup returns CDR1 SGHDN and CDR2 FVKESK.

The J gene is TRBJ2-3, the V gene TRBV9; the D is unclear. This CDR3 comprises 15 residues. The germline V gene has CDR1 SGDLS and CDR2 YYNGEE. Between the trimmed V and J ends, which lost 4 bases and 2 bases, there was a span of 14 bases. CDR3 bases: TGTGCCAGCAGCTTAGGCGGCAGTTTCACAGATACGCAGTATTTT. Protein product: CASSLGGSFTDTQYF. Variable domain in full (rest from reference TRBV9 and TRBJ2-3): DSGVTQTPKHLITATGQRVTLRCSPRSGDLSVYWYQQSLDQGLQFLIQYYNGEERAKGNILERFSAQQFPDLHSELNLSSLELGDSALYFCASSLGGSFTDTQYFGPGTRLTVL.

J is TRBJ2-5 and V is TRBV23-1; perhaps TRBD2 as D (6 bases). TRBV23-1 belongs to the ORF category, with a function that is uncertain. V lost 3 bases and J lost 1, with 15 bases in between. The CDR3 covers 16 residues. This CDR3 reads CASSHRAEGPQETQYF. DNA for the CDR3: TGCGCCAGCAGTCATCGTGCGGAGGGACCCCAAGAGACCCAGTACTTC.